What follows is one TCR beta chain and its context. Its matching antigen is unknown. These data originate in a study of T cell responses to AZD1222 COVID-19 vaccine. Findings of the study overall: Sampling that yielded the repertoires occurred only after the peak T cell response. CD4 TCRs covered the whole spike, strongest at regions 160-218 and 743-854. Spike-specific TCR breadth and depth went up after people got two AZD1222 doses.

Assay used: immunoSEQ multiplex PCR; TCRdb lists only in-frame clones, some missing. The sample consists of about 140,000 clones, over 90% of them appearing once. This CDR3 is built from 14 residues. Germline assignment: CDR1 MNHNS and CDR2 SASEGT. Trimming removed 2 bases at V and 9 bases at J, with 14 bases between. The chain carries TRBV6-1 and TRBJ1-5; D is possibly TRBD1 (5 bases). The sequence was collected from an adult who received the AZD1222 COVID-19 vaccine. This specimen consisted of peripheral blood, obtained 28 days after the second AZD1222 dose. CDR3 DNA: TGTGCCAGCAGTGAAAGGGGAAGGGAGAGGCCCCAGCATTTT. This gives the protein CASSERGRERPQHF.